A single sample gave rise to the 2 T cell receptor beta chains below, sequenced in a study of blood T cell repertoires in COVID-19. Libraries were prepared by immunoSEQ multiplex PCR; TCRdb keeps only in-frame clonotypes and omits some of them. The sample has around 250,000 clones; 84% are singletons. Material: peripheral blood. The source of these receptors is a woman in her thirties or forties who had recovered from COVID-19.

The chain recombines TRBV7-9 with TRBJ1-2; D is undetermined. CDR1 and CDR2 from the germline V gene are SEHNR and FQNEAQ (reference sequence). The CDR3 loop spans 12 amino acids. Trimming stripped 3 bases from V and 1 base from J, with 3 bases between. The CDR3 loop reads CASSFYNYGYTF. The CDR3 bases are TGTGCCAGCAGCTTTTATAACTATGGCTACACCTTC.

The chain is built from TRBV18 and TRBJ2-3; TRBD2 aligns across 8 bases. CDR3 length: 15 residues. The V and J ends lost 1 base and 5 bases, in that order; junction bases with no gene match: 5. The germline CDR1 and CDR2 sequences are KGHSH and LQKENI. In nucleotides, the CDR3 is TGTGCCAGCTCACCACGAGGCGGGGGGCTAGATACGCAGTATTTT. As protein: CASSPRGGGLDTQYF.